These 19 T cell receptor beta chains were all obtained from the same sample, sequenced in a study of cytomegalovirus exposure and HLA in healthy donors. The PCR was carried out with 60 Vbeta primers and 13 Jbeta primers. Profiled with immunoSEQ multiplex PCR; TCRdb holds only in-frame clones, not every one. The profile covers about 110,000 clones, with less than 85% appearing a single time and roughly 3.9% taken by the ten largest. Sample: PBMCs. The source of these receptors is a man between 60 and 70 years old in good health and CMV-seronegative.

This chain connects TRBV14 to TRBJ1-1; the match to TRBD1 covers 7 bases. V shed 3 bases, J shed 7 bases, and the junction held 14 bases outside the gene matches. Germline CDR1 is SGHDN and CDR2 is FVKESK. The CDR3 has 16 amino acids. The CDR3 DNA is TGTGCCAGCAGCCAGACGGGACAGCAAATTCTGGGTGAAGCTTTCTTT. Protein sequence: CASSQTGQQILGEAFF.

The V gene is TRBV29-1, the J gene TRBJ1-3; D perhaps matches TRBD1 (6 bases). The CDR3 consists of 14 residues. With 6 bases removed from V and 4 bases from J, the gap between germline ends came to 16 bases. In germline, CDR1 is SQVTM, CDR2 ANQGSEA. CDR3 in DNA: TGCAGCGTGAGGAGGCAGGGGACAGGAAACACCATATATTTT. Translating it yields CSVRRQGTGNTIYF.

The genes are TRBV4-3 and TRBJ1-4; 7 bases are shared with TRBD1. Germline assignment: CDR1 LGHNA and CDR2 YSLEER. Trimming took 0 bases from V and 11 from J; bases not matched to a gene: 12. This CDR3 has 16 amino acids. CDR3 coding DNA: TGCGCCAGCAGCCAAGACAATCGAGACAGGGCGTTGAAACTGTTTTTT. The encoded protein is CASSQDNRDRALKLFF.

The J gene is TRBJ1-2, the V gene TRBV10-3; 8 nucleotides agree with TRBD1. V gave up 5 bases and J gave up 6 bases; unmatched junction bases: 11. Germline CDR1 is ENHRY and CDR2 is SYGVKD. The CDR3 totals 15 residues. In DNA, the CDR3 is TGTGCCATCAGTTGGACAGGGAACGGCGGGGATGGCTACACCTTC. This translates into CAISWTGNGGDGYTF.

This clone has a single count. The CDR3 DNA reads as TGTGCCAGTAGTATAGGGGGGGGTACAGATACGCAGTATTTT. This codes for CASSIGGGTDTQYF. V usage is TRBV19 and J usage is TRBJ2-3, with 7 bases identical to TRBD2. The CDR3 contains 14 residues. With 1 base clipped from V and 3 bases from J, the junction kept 1 base outside the gene matches. From germline, CDR1 is LNHDA and CDR2 SQIVND (reference sequence).

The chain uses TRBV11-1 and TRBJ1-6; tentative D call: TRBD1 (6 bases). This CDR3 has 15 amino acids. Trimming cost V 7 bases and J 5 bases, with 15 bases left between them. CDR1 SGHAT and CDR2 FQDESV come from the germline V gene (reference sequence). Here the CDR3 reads CASKGTQGNNSPLHF. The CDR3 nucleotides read TGTGCCAGCAAAGGAACTCAGGGGAATAATTCACCCCTCCACTTT.

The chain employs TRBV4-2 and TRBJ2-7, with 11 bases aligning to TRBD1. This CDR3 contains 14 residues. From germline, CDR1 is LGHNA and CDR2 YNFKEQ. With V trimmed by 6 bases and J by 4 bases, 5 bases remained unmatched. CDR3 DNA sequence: TGTGCCAGCAGACGTGGACAGGGGGCTTACGAGCAGTACTTC. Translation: CASRRGQGAYEQYF.

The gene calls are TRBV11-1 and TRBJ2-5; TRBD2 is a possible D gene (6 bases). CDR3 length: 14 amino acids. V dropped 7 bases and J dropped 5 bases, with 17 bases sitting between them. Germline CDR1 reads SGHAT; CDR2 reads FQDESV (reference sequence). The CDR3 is CASTRDFRRETQYF. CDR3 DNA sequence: TGTGCCAGCACCAGGGACTTTCGGAGGGAGACCCAGTACTTC.

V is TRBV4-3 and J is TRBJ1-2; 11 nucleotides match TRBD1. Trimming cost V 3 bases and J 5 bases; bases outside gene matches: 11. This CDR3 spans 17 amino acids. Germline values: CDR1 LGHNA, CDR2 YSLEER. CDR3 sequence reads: CASSQLDGTGGVYGYTF. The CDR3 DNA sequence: TGCGCCAGCAGCCAGCTTGACGGGACAGGGGGGGTTTATGGCTACACCTTC.

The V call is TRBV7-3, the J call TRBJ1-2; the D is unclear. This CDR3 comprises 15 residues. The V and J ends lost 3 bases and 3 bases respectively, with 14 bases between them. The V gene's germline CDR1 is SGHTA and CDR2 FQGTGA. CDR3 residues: CASSFSNSGDYGYTF. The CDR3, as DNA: TGTGCCAGCAGCTTCTCAAATTCCGGGGACTATGGCTACACCTTC.

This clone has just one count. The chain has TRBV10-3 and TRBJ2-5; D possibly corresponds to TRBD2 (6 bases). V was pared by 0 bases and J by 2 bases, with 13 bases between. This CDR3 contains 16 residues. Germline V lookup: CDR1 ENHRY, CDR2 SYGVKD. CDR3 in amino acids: CAISESARGPQETQYF. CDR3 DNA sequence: TGTGCCATCAGTGAGTCGGCGCGGGGACCGCAAGAGACCCAGTACTTC.

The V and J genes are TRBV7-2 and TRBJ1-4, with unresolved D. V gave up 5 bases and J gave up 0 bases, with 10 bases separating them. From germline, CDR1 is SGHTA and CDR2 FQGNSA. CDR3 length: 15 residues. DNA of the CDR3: TGTGCCAGCAGCCGAGGAGGCGCAACTAATGAAAAACTGTTTTTT. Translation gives CASSRGGATNEKLFF.

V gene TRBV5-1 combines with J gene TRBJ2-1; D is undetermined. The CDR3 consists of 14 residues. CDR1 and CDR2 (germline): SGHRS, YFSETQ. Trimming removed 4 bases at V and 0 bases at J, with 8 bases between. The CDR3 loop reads CASSRTSSYNEQFF. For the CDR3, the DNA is TGCGCCAGCAGCCGCACGAGCTCCTACAATGAGCAGTTCTTC.

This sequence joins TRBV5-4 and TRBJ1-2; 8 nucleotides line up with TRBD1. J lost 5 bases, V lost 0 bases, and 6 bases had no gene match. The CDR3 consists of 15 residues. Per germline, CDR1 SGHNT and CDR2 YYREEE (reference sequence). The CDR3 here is CASSLDGQGIYGYTF. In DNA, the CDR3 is TGTGCCAGCAGCTTGGACGGACAGGGTATATATGGCTACACCTTC. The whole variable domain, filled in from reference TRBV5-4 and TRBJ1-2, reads ETGVTQSPTHLIKTRGQQVTLRCSSQSGHNTVSWYQQALGQGPQFIFQYYREEENGRGNFPPRFSGLQFPNYSSELNVNALELDDSALYLCASSLDGQGIYGYTFGSGTRLTVV.

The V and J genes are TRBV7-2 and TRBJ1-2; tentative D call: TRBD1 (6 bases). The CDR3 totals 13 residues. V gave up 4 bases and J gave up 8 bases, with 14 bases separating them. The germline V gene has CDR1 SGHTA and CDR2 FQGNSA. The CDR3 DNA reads TGTGCCAGCAGCTCCGAAGGGGGGGGAGGCTACACCTTC. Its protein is CASSSEGGGGYTF.

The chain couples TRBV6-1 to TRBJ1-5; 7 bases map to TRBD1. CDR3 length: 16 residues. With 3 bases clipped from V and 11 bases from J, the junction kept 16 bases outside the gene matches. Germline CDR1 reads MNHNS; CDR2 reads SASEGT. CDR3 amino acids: CASSETRQGTGQTQHF. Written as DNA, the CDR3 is TGTGCCAGCAGTGAGACAAGACAGGGAACGGGGCAAACCCAGCATTTT.

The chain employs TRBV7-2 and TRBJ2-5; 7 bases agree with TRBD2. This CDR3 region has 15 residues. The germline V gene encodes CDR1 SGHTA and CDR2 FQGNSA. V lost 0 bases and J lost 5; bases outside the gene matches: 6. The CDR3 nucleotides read TGTGCCAGCAGCTTAGCGCGGAATAGCGGGGAGACCCAGTACTTC. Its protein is CASSLARNSGETQYF.

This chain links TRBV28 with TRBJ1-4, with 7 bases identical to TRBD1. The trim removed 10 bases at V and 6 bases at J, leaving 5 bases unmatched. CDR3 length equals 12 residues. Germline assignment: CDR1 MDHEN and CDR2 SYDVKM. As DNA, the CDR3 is TGTGCCACCGAGGGGGCGGATGAAAAACTGTTTTTT. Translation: CATEGADEKLFF.

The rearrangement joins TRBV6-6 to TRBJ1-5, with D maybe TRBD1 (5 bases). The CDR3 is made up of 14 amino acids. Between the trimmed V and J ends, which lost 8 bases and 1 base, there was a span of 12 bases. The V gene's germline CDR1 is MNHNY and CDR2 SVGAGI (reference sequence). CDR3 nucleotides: TGTGCCAGCGGGCCGGGGGGAAGCAATCAGCCCCAGCATTTT. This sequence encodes CASGPGGSNQPQHF.